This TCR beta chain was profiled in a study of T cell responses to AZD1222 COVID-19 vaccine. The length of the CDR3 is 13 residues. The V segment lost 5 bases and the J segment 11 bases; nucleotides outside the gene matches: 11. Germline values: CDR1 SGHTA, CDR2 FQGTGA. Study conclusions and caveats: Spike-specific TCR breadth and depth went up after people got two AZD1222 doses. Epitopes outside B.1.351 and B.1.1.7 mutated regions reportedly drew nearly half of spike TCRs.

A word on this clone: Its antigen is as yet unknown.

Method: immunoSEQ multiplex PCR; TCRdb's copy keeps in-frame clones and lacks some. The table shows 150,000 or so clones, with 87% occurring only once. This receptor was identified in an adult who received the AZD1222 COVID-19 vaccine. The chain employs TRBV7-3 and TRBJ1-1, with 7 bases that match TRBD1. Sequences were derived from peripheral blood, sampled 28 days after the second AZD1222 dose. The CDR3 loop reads CASSPQGTGEAFF. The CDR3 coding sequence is TGTGCCAGCAGCCCGCAGGGCACAGGGGAGGCTTTCTTT.